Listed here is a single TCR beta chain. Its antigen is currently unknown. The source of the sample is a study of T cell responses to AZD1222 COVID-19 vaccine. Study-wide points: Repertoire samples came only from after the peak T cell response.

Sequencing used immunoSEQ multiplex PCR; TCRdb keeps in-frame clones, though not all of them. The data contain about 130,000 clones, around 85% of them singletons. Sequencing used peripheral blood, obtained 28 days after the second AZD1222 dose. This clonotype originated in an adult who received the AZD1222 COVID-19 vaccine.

The CDR3 sequence: CASSLGLVGSPLHF. CDR3 DNA sequence: TGTGCCAGCAGTTTGGGACTTGTGGGGTCACCCCTCCACTTT. This chain connects TRBV28 to TRBJ1-6, with a possible D match to TRBD1 (5 bases). V lost 3 bases and J 10 bases, leaving 13 bases between the germline ends. Germline loops: CDR1 MDHEN, CDR2 SYDVKM. This CDR3 is 14 amino acids long.